This passage covers 17 T cell receptor beta chains from one sample sequenced in a study of T cell responses to AZD1222 COVID-19 vaccine. Produced via immunoSEQ multiplex PCR; TCRdb's table is partial and in-frame only. The profile shows 150,000 or so clones, roughly 90% of them singletons. Source: peripheral blood, taken on day 0 of AZD1222 vaccination. These receptors all stem from an adult in good health.

This clone showed up just once. The V gene is TRBV7-9, the J gene TRBJ1-1, with D possibly TRBD1 on 5 matching bases. Germline CDR1 and CDR2: SEHNR and FQNEAQ (reference sequence). V gave up 4 bases and J gave up 4 bases, with 13 bases separating them. This CDR3 comprises 14 residues. DNA for the CDR3: TGTGCCAGCAGCTCGCCAACCCAGGGCACTGAAGCTTTCTTT. Amino acids: CASSSPTQGTEAFF.

The genes are TRBV19 and TRBJ2-3, with 7 bases that match TRBD1. This CDR3 is built from 14 residues. The trim removed 7 bases at V and 4 bases at J, leaving 8 bases unmatched. Germline CDR1 LNHDA, CDR2 SQIVND (reference sequence). The CDR3 spells CASNYGQASDTQYF. In nucleotides, the CDR3 is TGTGCCAGTAATTACGGACAGGCTTCAGATACGCAGTATTTT.

The V call is TRBV5-1, the J call TRBJ1-3; D is perhaps TRBD1 (5 bases). Germline V gene data show CDR1 as SGHRS and CDR2 as YFSETQ. CDR3 size: 15 residues. V lost 0 bases and J 8 bases, leaving 15 bases between the germline ends. CDR3 sequence: CASSLAAGSGHTIYF. The CDR3 DNA sequence: TGCGCCAGCAGCTTGGCGGCGGGTTCGGGGCACACCATATATTTT. Full variable domain (outside the CDR3, taken from reference TRBV5-1 and TRBJ1-3): KAGVTQTPRYLIKTRGQQVTLSCSPISGHRSVSWYQQTPGQGLQFLFEYFSETQRNKGNFPGRFSGRQFSNSRSEMNVSTLELGDSALYLCASSLAAGSGHTIYFGEGSWLTVV.

This rearrangement joins TRBV5-1 to TRBJ2-2; 8 nucleotides agree with TRBD1. Unmatched junction bases numbered 13, after V lost 5 bases and J lost 4 bases. Germline CDR1 reads SGHRS; CDR2 reads YFSETQ. The CDR3 loop spans 17 amino acids. The CDR3 region has the DNA TGCGCCAGCAGGAGGGCAGGGACAGGCTTGGGCACCGGGGAGCTGTTTTTT. Its translation is CASRRAGTGLGTGELFF.

The V call is TRBV10-2, the J call TRBJ2-7; unclear D gene. CDR1 WSHSY and CDR2 SAAADI come from the germline V gene. CDR3 length equals 15 residues. V was pared by 2 bases and J by 0 bases, with 11 bases between. CDR3 protein: CASSERRTDSYEQYF. DNA for the CDR3: TGCGCCAGCAGTGAGCGGCGGACGGACTCCTACGAGCAGTACTTC.

This sequence joins TRBV12-3 or TRBV12-4 and TRBJ1-2; D call uncertain. The CDR3 runs to 13 residues. Trimming removed 6 bases at V and 0 bases at J, with 8 bases between. CDR3 protein: CASSRTTNYGYTF. DNA of the CDR3: TGTGCCAGCAGCCGGACTACTAACTATGGCTACACCTTC.

J is TRBJ1-1 and V is TRBV15, with a tentative D call TRBD1 (5 bases). The CDR3 runs to 14 residues. The V gene lost 1 base and the J gene lost 8 bases, with 14 bases spanning the gap. CDR1 LNHNV and CDR2 YYDKDF come from the germline V gene (reference sequence). The CDR3 DNA follows: TGTGCCACCAGCAGAGGGGCAGCAGGGATCGAAGCTTTCTTT. Translating gives CATSRGAAGIEAFF.

The chain couples TRBV3-1 (or the pseudogene TRBV3-2) to TRBJ1-1; the D gene is possibly TRBD1 (6 bases). Between the trimmed V and J ends, which lost 0 bases and 1 base, there was a span of 15 bases. In germline, CDR1 is LGHDT, CDR2 YNNKEL (reference sequence). The CDR3 runs 17 residues. Written as DNA, the CDR3 is TGTGCCAGCAGCCAAGAGCGGGGGGGCGGAGGGAACACTGAAGCTTTCTTT. Translated, it gives CASSQERGGGGNTEAFF.

The rearrangement links TRBV7-9 to TRBJ1-3; D uncertain. V gave up 3 bases and J gave up 0 bases, with 6 bases separating them. Germline loops: CDR1 SEHNR, CDR2 FQNEAQ (reference sequence). The length of the CDR3 is 14 residues. CDR3 sequence (DNA): TGTGCCAGCAGCTTCTCTATCTCTGGAAACACCATATATTTT. Translation gives CASSFSISGNTIYF.

The V call is TRBV3-1 (or the pseudogene TRBV3-2), the J call TRBJ2-7; D is perhaps TRBD2 (5 bases). CDR1 and CDR2 (germline): LGHDT, YNNKEL (reference sequence). V dropped 5 bases and J dropped 0 bases, with 17 bases sitting between them. The CDR3 totals 16 residues. CDR3 loop: CASSDGREIGSYEQYF. The CDR3 DNA reads TGTGCCAGCAGCGATGGTAGGGAGATCGGCTCCTACGAGCAGTACTTC.

The rearrangement joins TRBV4-1 to TRBJ1-5; the D gene is possibly TRBD1 (5 bases). The germline gives CDR1 MGHRA, CDR2 YSYEKL. The V gene lost 0 bases and the J gene lost 6 bases, with 12 bases spanning the gap. The CDR3 is 15 residues long. The CDR3 reads CASSQDISGGQPQHF. For the CDR3, the DNA is TGCGCCAGCAGCCAAGATATATCGGGGGGTCAGCCCCAGCATTTT.

This clone has a single count. The V gene is TRBV12-3 or TRBV12-4, the J gene TRBJ1-1, with D maybe TRBD1 (5 bases). This CDR3 spans 12 amino acids. V gave up 4 bases and J gave up 10 bases, with 13 bases separating them. For the CDR3, the DNA is TGTGCCAGCAGTTCACCGGGACTGAGAGCTTTCTTT. Translation gives CASSSPGLRAFF.

This rearrangement joins TRBV6-6 to TRBJ2-7; TRBD2 aligns across 8 bases. Germline V CDR1 and CDR2: MNHNY, SVGAGI (reference sequence). V trimming: 7 bases; J trimming: 3 bases; junction bases outside the gene matches: 8. The CDR3 is 14 amino acids. The CDR3 nucleotides are TGTGCCAGCAACAACGGGGGGGCGGTCTACGAGCAGTACTTC. This sequence encodes CASNNGGAVYEQYF.

V gene TRBV19 combines with J gene TRBJ1-1; 7 bases are a match to TRBD1. Unmatched junction bases numbered 5, after V lost 3 bases and J lost 1 base. Looked up from germline, CDR1 is LNHDA and CDR2 is SQIVND (reference sequence). This CDR3 spans 15 amino acids. In DNA form, the CDR3 reads TGTGCCAGTAGTATGGGAGACAGGGAGAACACTGAAGCTTTCTTT. This translates into CASSMGDRENTEAFF.

For the CDR3, the DNA is TGCGCCAGCAGGGCCAGCGTCCAAGAGACCCAGTACTTC. As protein: CASRASVQETQYF. V and J are TRBV10-1 and TRBJ2-5; D gene ambiguous. V lost 6 bases, J lost 1 base, and 9 bases lay in between. The CDR3 runs to 13 residues. Germline CDR1 reads WNHNN; CDR2 reads SYGVQD (reference sequence).

The chain joins TRBV27 to TRBJ2-2; unclear D gene. The CDR3 runs 14 residues. CDR1 is MNHEY, CDR2 SMNVEV, per germline (reference sequence). V lost 6 bases to trimming and J lost 1 base, with 9 bases between them. CDR3 nucleotide sequence: TGTGCCAGCAGAGCTCGGAGGAACACCGGGGAGCTGTTTTTT. Protein: CASRARRNTGELFF.

The genes are TRBV7-2 and TRBJ2-5, with 7 bases that match TRBD1. After removal of 1 base from V and 5 bases from J, the junction contained 4 bases not matched to a gene. The CDR3 length is 14 residues. Germline V lookup: CDR1 SGHTA, CDR2 FQGNSA. The CDR3: CASSLDIRGETQYF. CDR3 in DNA: TGTGCCAGCAGCTTAGATATCAGGGGGGAGACCCAGTACTTC. Drawing the rest from reference TRBV7-2 and TRBJ2-5, the complete variable domain is GAGVSQSPSNKVTEKGKDVELRCDPISGHTALYWYRQSLGQGLEFLIYFQGNSAPDKSGLPSDRFSAERTGGSVSTLTIQRTQQEDSAVYLCASSLDIRGETQYFGPGTRLLVL.